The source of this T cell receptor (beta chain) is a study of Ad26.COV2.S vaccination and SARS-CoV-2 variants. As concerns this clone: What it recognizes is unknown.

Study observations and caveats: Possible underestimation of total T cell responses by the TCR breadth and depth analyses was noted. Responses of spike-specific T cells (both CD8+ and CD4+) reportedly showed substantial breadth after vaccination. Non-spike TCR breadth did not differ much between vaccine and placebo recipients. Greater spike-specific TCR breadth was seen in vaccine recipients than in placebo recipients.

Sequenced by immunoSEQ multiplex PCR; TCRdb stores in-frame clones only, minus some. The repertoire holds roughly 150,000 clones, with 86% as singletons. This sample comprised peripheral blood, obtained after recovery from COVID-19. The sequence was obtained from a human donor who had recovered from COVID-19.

Written as DNA, the CDR3 is TGCGCCAGCAGCCAAGATCTGGAGTTAGGGGAGCAGTACTTC. Translating gives CASSQDLELGEQYF. The gene calls are TRBV4-3 and TRBJ2-7, with D unresolved. The CDR3 is made up of 14 amino acids. With 0 bases removed from V and 7 bases from J, the gap between germline ends came to 13 bases. From germline, CDR1 is LGHNA and CDR2 YSLEER.